Each of the 30 T cell receptor beta chains below was sequenced from the same sample in a study of blood T cell repertoires in COVID-19. Sequencing was performed with immunoSEQ multiplex PCR; in TCRdb, only in-frame clones are kept and a portion is missing. The sample has some 88,000 clones; approximately 83% are singletons. The material sequenced was peripheral blood. These receptors were obtained from a man in his 60s with acute or convalescent COVID-19.

The chain couples TRBV2 to TRBJ2-2; D is perhaps TRBD1 (5 bases). V was cut by 6 bases and J by 0 bases, with 20 bases left in between. The CDR3 has 18 residues. Germline lookup yields CDR1 SNHLY and CDR2 FYNNEI. Here the CDR3 reads CASRKGGANPSNTGELFF. The CDR3 DNA reads TGTGCCAGCAGAAAGGGTGGGGCCAACCCCTCGAACACCGGGGAGCTGTTTTTT.

The rearrangement uses TRBV5-1 and TRBJ1-4; D gene uncertain. CDR3 length equals 15 residues. The germline CDR1 and CDR2 sequences are SGHRS and YFSETQ. V was pared by 5 bases and J by 4 bases, with 15 bases between. DNA for the CDR3: TGCGCCAGCAGAAATGGAGTGTCAGATAATGAAAAACTGTTTTTT. This codes for CASRNGVSDNEKLFF. Using reference TRBV5-1 and TRBJ1-4 for the parts outside the CDR3, the full variable domain is KAGVTQTPRYLIKTRGQQVTLSCSPISGHRSVSWYQQTPGQGLQFLFEYFSETQRNKGNFPGRFSGRQFSNSRSEMNVSTLELGDSALYLCASRNGVSDNEKLFFGSGTQLSVL.

Only one count was recorded for this clone. This chain connects TRBV7-2 to TRBJ1-5; TRBD1 aligns across 7 bases. The length of the CDR3 is 13 residues. V dropped 4 bases and J dropped 7; count of bases not matched to a gene: 4. Per germline, CDR1 SGHTA and CDR2 FQGNSA. The CDR3 is CASSYRGEQPQHF. CDR3 in DNA: TGTGCCAGCAGCTACAGGGGAGAGCAGCCCCAGCATTTT.

The chain joins TRBV5-4 to TRBJ2-2, with D possibly matching TRBD2 (7 bases). Between the trimmed V and J ends, which lost 4 bases and 6 bases, there was a span of 28 bases. CDR3 length: 19 amino acids. CDR1 is SGHNT, CDR2 YYREEE, per germline (reference sequence). CDR3 in amino acids: CASSLVVRAAGATPGELFF. The CDR3 coding sequence is TGTGCCAGCAGCCTGGTCGTCCGGGCGGCGGGGGCTACCCCCGGGGAGCTGTTTTTT.

This clone showed up many times. The chain links TRBV11-2 to TRBJ1-5, with a tentative D call TRBD1 (6 bases). This CDR3 contains 15 residues. V was pared by 1 base and J by 6 bases, with 13 bases between. Germline V gene data show CDR1 as SGHAT and CDR2 as FQNNGV. DNA of the CDR3: TGTGCCAGCAGCTTAGGGGTGGGGGCTGGTCAGCCCCAGCATTTT. Protein: CASSLGVGAGQPQHF.

There are a few counts of this clone. The chain joins TRBV19 to TRBJ1-6; 8 nucleotides line up with TRBD1. Germline V gives CDR1 LNHDA, CDR2 SQIVND (reference sequence). The CDR3 consists of 16 residues. V gave up 4 bases and J gave up 6 bases; unmatched junction bases: 8. CDR3 DNA: TGTGCCAGTAGTAATCCGGGACAGGCCCTTAATTCACCCCTCCACTTT. Amino acids: CASSNPGQALNSPLHF.

The chain has TRBV7-9 and TRBJ1-6; D is undetermined. This CDR3 contains 15 residues. With 5 bases removed from V and 7 bases from J, the gap between germline ends came to 15 bases. The V gene's germline CDR1 is SEHNR and CDR2 FQNEAQ (reference sequence). CDR3 in DNA: TGTGCCAGCAGCAGCTACCGGGTCAGAAATTCACCCCTCCACTTT. Translated, it gives CASSSYRVRNSPLHF.

The chain is built from TRBV3-1 (or the pseudogene TRBV3-2) and TRBJ2-4; D unclear. Germline CDR1 reads LGHDT; CDR2 reads YNNKEL (reference sequence). This CDR3 region has 16 residues. V was clipped by 4 bases and J by 3 bases, with 16 bases between them. The CDR3 reads CASSPRLPEGKNIQYF. For the CDR3, the DNA is TGTGCCAGCAGCCCCCGACTCCCGGAAGGCAAAAACATTCAGTACTTC.

The rearrangement links TRBV13 to TRBJ2-2; 10 bases are shared with TRBD2. V gave up 2 bases and J gave up 7 bases; unmatched junction bases: 13. CDR3 length: 18 amino acids. Germline CDR1 PRHDT, CDR2 FYEKMQ (reference sequence). This CDR3 reads CASSLSFLAGVEDGELFF. The CDR3 DNA reads TGTGCCAGCAGCTTATCCTTCCTAGCGGGAGTCGAGGACGGGGAGCTGTTTTTT. Using reference TRBV13 and TRBJ2-2 for the parts outside the CDR3, the full variable domain is AAGVIQSPRHLIKEKRETATLKCYPIPRHDTVYWYQQGPGQDPQFLISFYEKMQSDKGSIPDRFSAQQFSDYHSELNMSSLELGDSALYFCASSLSFLAGVEDGELFFGEGSRLTVL.

The J gene is TRBJ1-5, the V gene TRBV3-1 (or the pseudogene TRBV3-2), with TRBD1 matching over 8 bases. J lost 6 bases, V lost 5 bases, and 3 bases had no gene match. Germline assignment: CDR1 LGHDT and CDR2 YNNKEL (reference sequence). CDR3 length: 13 amino acids. The CDR3: CASSDTGGQPQHF. DNA for the CDR3: TGTGCCAGCAGCGATACAGGGGGTCAGCCCCAGCATTTT.

The chain joins TRBV6-1 to TRBJ1-1, with a possible D match to TRBD1 (5 bases). Trimming shortened V by 2 bases and J by 5 bases, and 9 bases separated the two germline ends. The CDR3 is 13 amino acids. CDR1 and CDR2 from the germline V gene are MNHNS and SASEGT. The DNA of the CDR3 is TGTGCCAGCAGTGAACGGGGGTGGACTGAAGCTTTCTTT. Protein: CASSERGWTEAFF.

The V call is TRBV5-1, the J call TRBJ1-2; 7 nucleotides match TRBD1. The CDR3 loop spans 13 amino acids. Germline trimming cut 0 bases from V and 8 bases from J; bases unmatched to any gene: 4. Germline-derived CDR1 and CDR2 are SGHRS and YFSETQ. CDR3: CASSLGDRDGYTF. The CDR3 DNA follows: TGCGCCAGCAGCTTGGGAGACAGGGACGGCTACACCTTC.

The chain is built from TRBV6-5 and TRBJ1-2, with D possibly TRBD1 on 6 matching bases. There are 13 residues in the CDR3. The ends were cut back, 6 bases at V and 8 bases at J, with 16 bases in the middle. Germline V lookup: CDR1 MNHEY, CDR2 SVGAGI. The CDR3 sequence is CASSQEQGLGYTF. For the CDR3, the DNA is TGTGCCAGCAGCCAGGAACAGGGTCTCGGCTACACCTTC.

This chain uses TRBV7-2 with TRBJ2-5, with TRBD1 matching 11 bases. Trimming took 6 bases from V and 4 from J; bases not matched to a gene: 4. This CDR3 is built from 14 residues. The germline V gene encodes CDR1 SGHTA and CDR2 FQGNSA. The CDR3 sequence is CASRGTGGRETQYF. Written as DNA, the CDR3 is TGTGCCAGCAGGGGGACAGGGGGGAGAGAGACCCAGTACTTC.

V is TRBV5-1 and J is TRBJ1-1; D not certain. Germline loops: CDR1 SGHRS, CDR2 YFSETQ. V gave up 2 bases and J gave up 3 bases, with 8 bases separating them. The CDR3 sequence is 13 residues long. Here the CDR3 reads CASSFTEHTEAFF. The CDR3 DNA follows: TGCGCCAGCAGCTTCACAGAACACACTGAAGCTTTCTTT.

The J gene is TRBJ2-3, the V gene TRBV24-1, with 10 bases lining up with TRBD2. Looked up from germline, CDR1 is KGHDR and CDR2 is SFDVKD. The ends lost 5 bases at V and 5 bases at J; junction bases unmatched: 6. CDR3 length: 15 residues. Here the CDR3 reads CATSGTSGAGDTQYF. DNA of the CDR3: TGTGCCACCAGTGGGACTAGCGGTGCGGGAGATACGCAGTATTTT.

The chain recombines TRBV6-1 with TRBJ2-5, with TRBD1 matching 8 bases. The CDR3 extends over 14 amino acids. Per the germline V gene, CDR1 is MNHNS and CDR2 is SASEGT. V was clipped by 3 bases and J by 1 base; unmatched bases: 1. The CDR3 protein is CASSEDRVQETQYF. The DNA of the CDR3 is TGTGCCAGCAGTGAGGACAGGGTCCAAGAGACCCAGTACTTC.

CDR3 sequence reads: CASSLAPGGGNEKLFF. CDR3 bases: TGTGCCAGCAGCTTAGCGCCGGGGGGCGGTAATGAAAAACTGTTTTTT. The chain links TRBV7-2 to TRBJ1-4, with D tentatively TRBD1 (6 bases). Per germline, CDR1 SGHTA and CDR2 FQGNSA. CDR3 length equals 16 residues. With 0 bases removed from V and 4 bases from J, the gap between germline ends came to 12 bases.

CDR3 loop: CASSHQGAGELFF. CDR3 nucleotides: TGCGCCAGCAGCCACCAGGGGGCCGGGGAGCTGTTTTTT. The V and J genes are TRBV4-1 and TRBJ2-2, with 7 positions matching TRBD1. The junction had 1 base not matched to a gene; V was cut back by 3 bases and J by 6 bases. Germline V CDR1 and CDR2: MGHRA, YSYEKL. This CDR3 has 13 amino acids.

This chain connects TRBV7-2 to TRBJ2-3; D gene unclear. V was cut by 3 bases and J by 2 bases, with 21 bases left in between. Germline V CDR1 and CDR2: SGHTA, FQGNSA. CDR3 length: 18 residues. The CDR3 spells CASSFAPVGRRNTDTQYF. CDR3 nucleotides: TGTGCCAGCAGCTTCGCCCCCGTGGGCAGGCGAAACACAGATACGCAGTATTTT.

The V call is TRBV9, the J call TRBJ1-3; D gene ambiguous. Germline loops: CDR1 SGDLS, CDR2 YYNGEE. Trimming stripped 3 bases from V and 0 bases from J, with 10 bases between. The CDR3 is 15 amino acids. CDR3 loop: CASSAHEISGNTIYF. The DNA for the CDR3 is TGTGCCAGCAGCGCCCATGAGATCTCTGGAAACACCATATATTTT.

This clone was detected only once. This rearrangement joins TRBV12-3 or TRBV12-4 to TRBJ1-1; D perhaps matches TRBD1 (6 bases). This CDR3 is built from 13 residues. Trimming took 7 bases from V and 1 from J, leaving 10 bases between them. The DNA of the CDR3 is TGTGCCAGCAAGACGGGACAGAACACTGAAGCTTTCTTT. As protein: CASKTGQNTEAFF.

The chain uses TRBV29-1 and TRBJ1-1; 7 positions agree with TRBD1. V gave up 5 bases and J gave up 1 base; unmatched junction bases: 1. The CDR3 contains 12 residues. Germline V gene sequence: CDR1 SQVTM, CDR2 ANQGSEA. The CDR3 bases are TGCAGCGTTAACAGGGGGAACACTGAAGCTTTCTTT. Its protein is CSVNRGNTEAFF.

The rearrangement uses TRBV6-5 and TRBJ1-2; the match to TRBD1 covers 7 bases. V was clipped by 6 bases and J by 8 bases; unmatched bases: 6. The CDR3 totals 12 residues. Germline values: CDR1 MNHEY, CDR2 SVGAGI. CDR3 DNA sequence: TGTGCCAGCAGAGGGGACAGCGGGGGCTACACCTTC. This gives the protein CASRGDSGGYTF.

The rearrangement links TRBV9 to TRBJ1-6; no reliable D call. The CDR3 loop spans 14 amino acids. The germline V gene encodes CDR1 SGDLS and CDR2 YYNGEE. Trimming shortened V by 3 bases and J by 10 bases, and 14 bases separated the two germline ends. CDR3 sequence reads: CASSASGGVSPLHF. The CDR3 nucleotides read TGTGCCAGCAGCGCATCTGGTGGAGTCTCACCCCTCCACTTT. Full variable domain (outside the CDR3, taken from reference TRBV9 and TRBJ1-6): DSGVTQTPKHLITATGQRVTLRCSPRSGDLSVYWYQQSLDQGLQFLIQYYNGEERAKGNILERFSAQQFPDLHSELNLSSLELGDSALYFCASSASGGVSPLHFGNGTRLTVT.

This rearrangement joins TRBV7-2 to TRBJ2-7; D gene uncertain. The germline CDR1 and CDR2 sequences are SGHTA and FQGNSA. This CDR3 spans 12 amino acids. The germline V and J ends were trimmed by 5 bases and 8 bases, with 13 bases remaining between them. In DNA, the CDR3 is TGTGCCAGCAGCCCCATTGTCCAGAAGCAGTACTTC. This encodes CASSPIVQKQYF.

V usage is TRBV5-1 and J usage is TRBJ2-3; D perhaps matches TRBD1 (6 bases). Germline CDR1 and CDR2: SGHRS and YFSETQ. CDR3 length: 16 residues. Between the trimmed V and J ends, which lost 0 bases and 0 bases, there was a span of 11 bases. CDR3 coding DNA: TGCGCCAGCAGCTTGGCCTGGACAGTAAGCACAGATACGCAGTATTTT. Translation: CASSLAWTVSTDTQYF. Drawing the rest from reference TRBV5-1 and TRBJ2-3, the complete variable domain is KAGVTQTPRYLIKTRGQQVTLSCSPISGHRSVSWYQQTPGQGLQFLFEYFSETQRNKGNFPGRFSGRQFSNSRSEMNVSTLELGDSALYLCASSLAWTVSTDTQYFGPGTRLTVL.

This clone was seen a few times. This CDR3 reads CASSSGHLQYTQYF. The DNA for the CDR3 is TGTGCCAGCAGTTCCGGTCACCTCCAATATACGCAGTATTTT. The chain recombines TRBV27 with TRBJ2-3; D not certain. The CDR3 extends over 14 amino acids. V lost 4 bases and J 7 bases, leaving 15 bases between the germline ends. Germline V CDR1 and CDR2: MNHEY, SMNVEV (reference sequence).

This clone was found once. The rearrangement joins TRBV4-1 to TRBJ2-1; D unresolved. This CDR3 has 15 residues. V was trimmed by 1 base and J by 0 bases, leaving 7 bases between them. From germline, CDR1 is MGHRA and CDR2 YSYEKL. CDR3 sequence reads: CASSQGPYSYNEQFF. For the CDR3, the DNA is TGCGCCAGCAGCCAAGGCCCCTACTCCTACAATGAGCAGTTCTTC.

V and J are TRBV2 and TRBJ1-3, with 7 bases identical to TRBD1. Germline CDR1 reads SNHLY; CDR2 reads FYNNEI. This CDR3 region has 14 residues. With V trimmed by 3 bases and J by 4 bases, 3 bases remained unmatched. The CDR3 loop reads CASSEYRGGNTIYF. CDR3 nucleotides: TGTGCCAGCAGTGAGTACAGGGGCGGAAACACCATATATTTT. Together with reference TRBV2 and TRBJ1-3, the CDR3 gives the full variable domain: EPEVTQTPSHQVTQMGQEVILRCVPISNHLYFYWYRQILGQKVEFLVSFYNNEISEKSEIFDDQFSVERPDGSNFTLKIRSTKLEDSAMYFCASSEYRGGNTIYFGEGSWLTVV.